The T cell receptor beta chain described here comes from a study of T cells in Graves' hyperthyroidism and ophthalmopathy. Whole-study findings and limits: Blood also carried most thyroid clonotypes expanded above 0.001.

V lost 5 bases and J 9 bases, leaving 17 bases between the germline ends. CDR3 length: 13 amino acids. Germline CDR1 is DFQATT and CDR2 is SNEGSKA (reference sequence). PBMCs were collected from a roughly 9.7 ml volume of fresh peripheral blood. TCR beta CDR3 regions were amplified from RNA transcripts. TCR CDR3 regions were first amplified by RT-PCR with HTBI primers. TCRdb passed the multiplex PCR reads through MiXCR, listing each CDR3 protein once. The table lists about 620,000 distinct CDR3 sequences, 16% of them singletons. About this clonotype: The antigen is undetermined.

The TCR originated in a woman aged 25 to 39 with Graves' hyperthyroidism. The specimen sequenced was blood. V usage is TRBV20-1 and J usage is TRBJ2-1; D might be TRBD1 (6 bases). CDR3 nucleotide sequence: TGCAGTGCTCACAGGCGGCTAGGGGGTGAGCAGTTCTTC. Its translation: CSAHRRLGGEQFF.